The present entry profiles one T cell receptor (beta chain) with its context. What it binds is unknown. The assay was immunoSEQ multiplex PCR, and TCRdb's table has in-frame clones only and misses some. The repertoire holds approximately 150,000 clones, with roughly 84% as singletons. These data originate in a study of cytomegalovirus exposure and HLA in healthy donors. Study-level findings and limits: In the roughly 120 validation repertoires, a later analysis found that first-cohort TCR clusters tended to co-occur. Using the classifier, cytomegalovirus status was reportedly diagnosed with high specificity and sensitivity.

This receptor was taken from a man younger than 45 in good health and CMV-seropositive. Sequenced material: PBMCs.

Here the CDR3 reads CASSHRGRGELFF. The CDR3 DNA reads as TGTGCCAGCAGTCACAGGGGGCGGGGGGAGCTGTTTTTT. The genes are TRBV27 and TRBJ2-2; 9 nucleotides align to TRBD1. V was clipped by 5 bases and J by 8 bases; unmatched bases: 3. The CDR3 covers 13 residues. In germline, CDR1 is MNHEY, CDR2 SMNVEV (reference sequence).